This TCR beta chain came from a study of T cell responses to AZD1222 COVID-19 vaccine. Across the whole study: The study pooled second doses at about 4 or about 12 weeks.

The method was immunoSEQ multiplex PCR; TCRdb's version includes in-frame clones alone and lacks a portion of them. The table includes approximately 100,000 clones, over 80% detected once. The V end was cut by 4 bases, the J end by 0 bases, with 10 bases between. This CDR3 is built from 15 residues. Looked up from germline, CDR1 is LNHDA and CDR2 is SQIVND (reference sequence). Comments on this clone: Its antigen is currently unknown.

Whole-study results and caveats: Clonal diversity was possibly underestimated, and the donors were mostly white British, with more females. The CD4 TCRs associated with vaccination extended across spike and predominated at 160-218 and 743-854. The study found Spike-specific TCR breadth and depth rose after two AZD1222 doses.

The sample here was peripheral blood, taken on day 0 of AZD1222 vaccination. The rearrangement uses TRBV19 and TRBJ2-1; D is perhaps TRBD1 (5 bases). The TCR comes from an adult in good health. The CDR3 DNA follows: TGTGCCAGTAGTAGGTCCAGGGACTCCTACAATGAGCAGTTCTTC. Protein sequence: CASSRSRDSYNEQFF. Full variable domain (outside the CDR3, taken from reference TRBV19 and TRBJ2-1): DGGITQSPKYLFRKEGQNVTLSCEQNLNHDAMYWYRQDPGQGLRLIYYSQIVNDFQKGDIAEGYSVSREKKESFPLTVTSAQKNPTAFYLCASSRSRDSYNEQFFGPGTRLTVL.